This record looks at one T cell receptor beta chain sequence and its context. Its antigen remains unidentified. The data were obtained in a study of T cells expressing NK-cell markers. Study-wide points: Dominance of the CD3+CD56-NKG2C+ fraction by these clonotypes also held in several donors. Certain NKG2C+ T cell clones were expanded, and their HCMV specificity remained unclear.

The authors generated TCR beta cDNA through 5'RACE template switching with UMIs. TCRdb reanalyzed the 5' RACE reads, giving one entry per CDR3 protein sequence and no DNA. The sample holds around 550,000 distinct CDR3 sequences. This CDR3 is built from 14 residues. Sequenced input: blood T cells: a sorted CD56 or NKG2C T cell subset, CD4+ or CD8+ T cells, or bulk PBMC T cells (not recorded which). The sequence was obtained from a man younger than 35 in good health. The rearrangement links TRBV12-3 or TRBV12-4 to TRBJ2-4. The CDR3 spells CASSPSSAKNIQYF.